Each of the 32 T cell receptor beta chains below was sequenced from the same sample in a study of blood T cell repertoires in COVID-19. Profiling relied on immunoSEQ multiplex PCR, and the TCRdb table lists in-frame clones only, not all of them. The table has 250,000 to 300,000 clones, 85% to 90% seen once. The sample consisted of peripheral blood. Receptors originate from a woman in her 30s with COVID-19, enrolled during active disease.

The V call is TRBV13, the J call TRBJ2-1; 15 bases agree with TRBD2. J lost 0 bases, V lost 4 bases, and 4 bases had no gene match. Germline lookup yields CDR1 PRHDT and CDR2 FYEKMQ (reference sequence). This CDR3 spans 18 amino acids. This CDR3 reads CASSWGLAGGRSYNEQFF. CDR3 coding DNA: TGTGCCAGCAGCTGGGGACTAGCGGGGGGTCGCTCCTACAATGAGCAGTTCTTC.

The CDR3, as DNA: TGTGCCAGCAGCTACCGACATGAGATTGCTGGAAACACCATATATTTT. Its protein product is CASSYRHEIAGNTIYF. V gene TRBV5-6 combines with J gene TRBJ1-3; D gene ambiguous. The length of the CDR3 is 16 residues. V lost 3 bases, J lost 2 bases, and 15 bases lay in between. Per the germline V gene, CDR1 is SGHDT and CDR2 is YYEEEE.

The chain recombines TRBV11-1 with TRBJ2-4; D might be TRBD1 (6 bases). This CDR3 is 14 amino acids long. Germline CDR1 is SGHAT and CDR2 is FQDESV (reference sequence). Trimming removed 6 bases from V and 0 bases from J, with 9 bases in between. CDR3 in amino acids: CASRGQLAKNIQYF. CDR3 in DNA: TGTGCCAGCAGAGGACAGCTAGCCAAAAACATTCAGTACTTC.

This clone was observed a single time. The chain joins TRBV2 to TRBJ1-1, with D possibly matching TRBD1 (5 bases). Trimming pared 6 bases from V and 5 bases from J, leaving 25 bases between. CDR1 is SNHLY, CDR2 FYNNEI, per germline. This CDR3 region has 17 residues. The DNA for the CDR3 is TGTGCCAGCAGCGGCCTGCAAGTGGCCAGGGAGGAAACTGAAGCTTTCTTT. It codes for CASSGLQVAREETEAFF.

The chain employs TRBV12-3 or TRBV12-4 and TRBJ2-2; D unresolved. This CDR3 contains 13 residues. Trimming pared 2 bases from V and 6 bases from J, leaving 7 bases between. This CDR3 reads CASSLPVPGELFF. CDR3 nucleotides: TGTGCCAGCAGTTTACCCGTCCCCGGGGAGCTGTTTTTT.

This sequence joins TRBV13 and TRBJ2-7; 9 bases fit TRBD1. J lost 4 bases, V lost 5 bases, and 9 bases had no gene match. The CDR3 covers 15 residues. The V gene's germline CDR1 is PRHDT and CDR2 FYEKMQ (reference sequence). DNA of the CDR3: TGTGCCAGCAGCGGCACCGGGACAGGGACTTACGAGCAGTACTTC. Translated, it gives CASSGTGTGTYEQYF.

The J gene is TRBJ1-1, the V gene TRBV6-5; D perhaps matches TRBD1 (5 bases). Trimming left V 2 bases short and J 11 bases short, with 18 bases between. The CDR3 spans 14 residues. Germline values: CDR1 MNHEY, CDR2 SVGAGI. The DNA for the CDR3 is TGTGCCAGCAGTTACGGAGACAGAGCTGATGGCGCTTTCTTT. Translation gives CASSYGDRADGAFF.

CDR3 nucleotides: TGTGCCAGCGGGTGGACGGGCGGGGAGCAGTTCTTC. This encodes CASGWTGGEQFF. The chain joins TRBV12-3 or TRBV12-4 to TRBJ2-1; the D gene is possibly TRBD2 (5 bases). CDR3 length: 12 amino acids. V was cut by 8 bases and J by 10 bases, with 15 bases left in between.

In this sample, this clone turned up once. This sequence joins TRBV25-1 and TRBJ2-3; D gene ambiguous. CDR1 and CDR2 (germline): MGHDK, SYGVNS. V dropped 3 bases and J dropped 6 bases, with 13 bases sitting between them. This CDR3 comprises 14 residues. CDR3 DNA: TGTGCCAGCAGTGACTCTGGGCAAAGGGATACGCAGTATTTT. It encodes CASSDSGQRDTQYF.

The rearrangement links TRBV28 to TRBJ2-1, with 12 bases aligning to TRBD1. The junction had 9 bases not matched to a gene; V was cut back by 4 bases and J by 8 bases. Germline V CDR1 and CDR2: MDHEN, SYDVKM. The CDR3 has 16 residues. CDR3 amino acids: CASSSPGTGGWHEQFF. CDR3 coding DNA: TGTGCCAGCAGTTCTCCCGGGACAGGGGGCTGGCATGAGCAGTTCTTC. Complete variable domain (other parts from reference TRBV28 and TRBJ2-1): DVKVTQSSRYLVKRTGEKVFLECVQDMDHENMFWYRQDPGLGLRLIYFSYDVKMKEKGDIPEGYSVSREKKERFSLILESASTNQTSMYLCASSSPGTGGWHEQFFGPGTRLTVL.

The sample holds a few counts of this clone. The V gene is TRBV18, the J gene TRBJ1-6; D is ambiguous. The CDR3 contains 16 residues. V lost 3 bases and J 2 bases, leaving 11 bases between the germline ends. CDR1 is KGHSH, CDR2 LQKENI, per germline. As DNA, the CDR3 is TGTGCCAGCTCACCTGTTGGAGGCACCTATAATTCACCCCTCCACTTT. It specifies CASSPVGGTYNSPLHF.

The chain uses TRBV5-6 and TRBJ1-1, with 9 nucleotides matching TRBD1. Germline V gene data show CDR1 as SGHDT and CDR2 as YYEEEE. The trim removed 5 bases at V and 6 bases at J, leaving 5 bases unmatched. This CDR3 is built from 13 residues. The CDR3 is CASSGGQGPEAFF. In nucleotides, the CDR3 is TGTGCCAGCAGTGGGGGACAGGGCCCTGAAGCTTTCTTT.

The rearrangement uses TRBV5-1 and TRBJ2-7; TRBD2 might be the D (6 bases). CDR3 size: 14 residues. Germline V gene sequence: CDR1 SGHRS, CDR2 YFSETQ. V was trimmed by 3 bases and J by 1 base, leaving 11 bases between them. The CDR3 nucleotides read TGCGCCAGCAGCTCCCCCCGGGGGTCCTACGAGCAGTACTTC. Residues: CASSSPRGSYEQYF.

The chain recombines TRBV13 with TRBJ2-1; TRBD1 matches at 8 bases. The germline CDR1 and CDR2 sequences are PRHDT and FYEKMQ (reference sequence). Trimming took 6 bases from V and 8 from J; bases not matched to a gene: 15. The CDR3 spans 16 residues. This chain's CDR3 is CASSYADRGEVDEQFF. The CDR3 DNA reads as TGTGCCAGCAGTTACGCCGACAGGGGCGAAGTGGATGAGCAGTTCTTC.

This clone came up a few times. The rearrangement uses TRBV14 and TRBJ2-2; possibly TRBD1 for D (6 bases). With 4 bases removed from V and 3 bases from J, the gap between germline ends came to 12 bases. This CDR3 spans 15 amino acids. Germline V gene lookup returns CDR1 SGHDN and CDR2 FVKESK. CDR3 sequence reads: CASSRMTGYTGELFF. CDR3 in DNA: TGTGCCAGCAGCCGGATGACAGGTTACACCGGGGAGCTGTTTTTT.

The V gene is TRBV5-6, the J gene TRBJ1-3; D is uncertain. Trimming cost V 1 base and J 0 bases, with 8 bases left between them. In germline, CDR1 is SGHDT, CDR2 YYEEEE. This CDR3 has 15 residues. In DNA, the CDR3 is TGTGCCAGCAGCTTGCGGGGTTACTCTGGAAACACCATATATTTT. Amino acid sequence: CASSLRGYSGNTIYF.

This clone was observed once. This rearrangement joins TRBV6-5 to TRBJ2-7; D may be TRBD1 (5 bases). Trimming shortened V by 8 bases and J by 5 bases, and 16 bases separated the two germline ends. The germline V gene has CDR1 MNHEY and CDR2 SVGAGI. The CDR3 runs 13 residues. The DNA of the CDR3 is TGTGCCAGCCTGGACACCACCACCCACGAGCAGTACTTC. This codes for CASLDTTTHEQYF.

In its sample, this clone was seen a few times. The chain carries TRBV5-1 and TRBJ2-3; 7 bases agree with TRBD2. CDR3 size: 16 residues. V shed 0 bases and J 6 bases; nucleotides not matched to a gene: 10. Looked up from germline, CDR1 is SGHRS and CDR2 is YFSETQ. DNA for the CDR3: TGCGCCAGCAGCTTGGCGACGGCTAGCGGCAGGGATACGCAGTATTTT. It encodes CASSLATASGRDTQYF.

This clone is a singleton in its sample. This chain joins TRBV2 and TRBJ1-2; TRBD1 agrees at 8 bases. This CDR3 is built from 14 residues. Looked up from germline, CDR1 is SNHLY and CDR2 is FYNNEI. The V and J ends lost 6 bases and 3 bases, in that order; junction bases with no gene match: 6. The CDR3 loop reads CASRGGQVDYGYTF. DNA of the CDR3: TGTGCCAGCAGAGGGGGACAGGTGGACTATGGCTACACCTTC. The full variable domain, rest sourced from reference TRBV2 and TRBJ1-2, is EPEVTQTPSHQVTQMGQEVILRCVPISNHLYFYWYRQILGQKVEFLVSFYNNEISEKSEIFDDQFSVERPDGSNFTLKIRSTKLEDSAMYFCASRGGQVDYGYTFGSGTRLTVV.

This rearrangement joins TRBV7-6 to TRBJ2-2, with 11 bases identical to TRBD1. Germline CDR1 and CDR2: SGHVS and FNYEAQ. The CDR3 covers 15 residues. With V trimmed by 3 bases and J by 4 bases, 1 base remained unmatched. The CDR3: CASSFGTGGTGELFF. The CDR3 nucleotides read TGTGCCAGCAGCTTCGGGACAGGGGGCACCGGGGAGCTGTTTTTT.

This chain uses TRBV27 with TRBJ2-1, with no clear D. Germline V lookup: CDR1 MNHEY, CDR2 SMNVEV (reference sequence). The CDR3 extends over 13 amino acids. Trimming took off 3 bases at V and 4 bases at J, with 7 bases between the two ends. The CDR3 DNA reads as TGTGCCAGCAGTTTTGGGCTATACAATGAGCAGTTCTTC. Translating it yields CASSFGLYNEQFF.

This clone was seen only once. The genes are TRBV7-9 and TRBJ2-3; weak D call: TRBD1 (6 bases). The length of the CDR3 is 16 residues. Germline V lookup: CDR1 SEHNR, CDR2 FQNEAQ (reference sequence). V shed 5 bases and J shed 2 bases, with 17 bases lying between them. The CDR3 is CASSHRTAALTDTQYF. Written as DNA, the CDR3 is TGTGCCAGCAGCCACAGGACAGCAGCCCTCACAGATACGCAGTATTTT.

This chain links TRBV27 with TRBJ2-3, with D perhaps matching TRBD1 (6 bases). Germline V gene data show CDR1 as MNHEY and CDR2 as SMNVEV (reference sequence). The CDR3 has 13 amino acids. The ends were cut back, 7 bases at V and 6 bases at J, with 14 bases in the middle. CDR3: CASIGPGVDTQYF. The CDR3 DNA reads TGTGCCAGCATCGGCCCAGGGGTGGATACGCAGTATTTT.

This clone was detected only once. The genes are TRBV5-8 and TRBJ2-5; the match to TRBD2 covers 10 bases. With V trimmed by 5 bases and J by 4 bases, 8 bases remained unmatched. Germline V CDR1 and CDR2: SGHTS, YDEGEE. The CDR3 runs 15 residues. The CDR3 region is CASRSLAGDRETQYF. The CDR3 region has the DNA TGTGCCAGCAGGTCCCTAGCGGGGGATCGAGAGACCCAGTACTTC.

This chain joins TRBV3-1 (or the pseudogene TRBV3-2) and TRBJ1-2; a weak D match, TRBD1 (6 bases). Trimming pared 4 bases from V and 6 bases from J, leaving 12 bases between. The CDR3 totals 13 residues. Germline CDR1 and CDR2: LGHDT and YNNKEL (reference sequence). The CDR3 loop reads CASSPTGRNGYTF. The CDR3 DNA follows: TGTGCCAGCAGCCCCACAGGGCGCAATGGCTACACCTTC.

The chain links TRBV6-6 to TRBJ2-1; 9 bases are a match to TRBD2. Per germline, CDR1 MNHNY and CDR2 SVGAGI (reference sequence). The V and J ends lost 8 bases and 5 bases, in that order; junction bases with no gene match: 7. The CDR3 covers 14 residues. The CDR3 here is CASGSSGGNNEQFF. CDR3 nucleotides: TGTGCCAGCGGTTCCAGCGGGGGGAACAATGAGCAGTTCTTC.

This rearrangement joins TRBV29-1 to TRBJ2-7; 14 bases fit TRBD2. CDR1 SQVTM and CDR2 ANQGSEA come from the germline V gene. The CDR3 is 15 residues long. Unmatched junction bases numbered 1, after V lost 0 bases and J lost 3 bases. Written as DNA, the CDR3 is TGCAGCGTTGAAGAGACTAGCGGGGGGGACTACGAGCAGTACTTC. Encoded protein: CSVEETSGGDYEQYF.

V is TRBV19 and J is TRBJ1-1; 8 nucleotides align to TRBD1. Germline CDR1 LNHDA, CDR2 SQIVND (reference sequence). CDR3 size: 16 residues. Losses at the gene ends were 8 bases for V and 1 base for J; bases not matched to a gene: 12. For the CDR3, the DNA is TGTGCCAGTGTATCCCGACAGGGGAAGAAGAACACTGAAGCTTTCTTT. Its protein product is CASVSRQGKKNTEAFF.

This clone was found once. The chain couples TRBV7-9 to TRBJ1-1; 7 bases are shared with TRBD1. The CDR3 extends over 17 amino acids. Germline CDR1 and CDR2: SEHNR and FQNEAQ (reference sequence). Trimming cost V 2 bases and J 1 base; bases outside gene matches: 10. The CDR3 DNA reads TGTGCCAGCAGCTTAATGCCGAAGGGGGCCGAGAACACTGAAGCTTTCTTT. Translation gives CASSLMPKGAENTEAFF.

This chain connects TRBV7-9 to TRBJ2-1, with 8 bases lining up with TRBD2. The CDR3 spans 14 residues. CDR1 and CDR2 (germline): SEHNR, FQNEAQ (reference sequence). The trim removed 6 bases at V and 1 base at J, leaving 2 bases unmatched. The CDR3: CASRGGGSYNEQFF. In nucleotides, the CDR3 is TGTGCCAGCAGGGGCGGGGGGTCCTACAATGAGCAGTTCTTC.

The chain recombines TRBV28 with TRBJ2-3; 8 nucleotides agree with TRBD1. Germline V lookup: CDR1 MDHEN, CDR2 SYDVKM. V trimming: 4 bases; J trimming: 6 bases; junction bases outside the gene matches: 9. The CDR3 contains 15 residues. In DNA, the CDR3 is TGTGCCAGCAGTTCCCCCAGGGGGCTCGTCGATACGCAGTATTTT. This encodes CASSSPRGLVDTQYF.

In regard to this clone: Other DNA sequences in this specimen translate into the identical CDR3. The rearrangement joins TRBV18 to TRBJ1-1; 10 bases are a match to TRBD1. With V trimmed by 3 bases and J by 0 bases, 4 bases remained unmatched. The CDR3 sequence is 16 residues long. The germline gives CDR1 KGHSH, CDR2 LQKENI. CDR3 region: CASSPGQGRMNTEAFF. In DNA form, the CDR3 reads TGTGCCAGCTCACCGGGACAGGGGCGTATGAACACTGAAGCTTTCTTT.